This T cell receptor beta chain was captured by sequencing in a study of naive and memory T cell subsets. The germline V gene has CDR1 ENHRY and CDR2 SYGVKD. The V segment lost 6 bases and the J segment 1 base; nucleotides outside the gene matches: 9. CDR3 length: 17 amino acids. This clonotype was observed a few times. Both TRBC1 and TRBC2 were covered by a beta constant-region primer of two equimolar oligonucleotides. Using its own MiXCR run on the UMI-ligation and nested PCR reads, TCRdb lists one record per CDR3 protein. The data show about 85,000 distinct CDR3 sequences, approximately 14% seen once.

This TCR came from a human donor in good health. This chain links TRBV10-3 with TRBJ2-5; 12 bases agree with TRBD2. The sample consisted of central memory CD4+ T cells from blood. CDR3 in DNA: TGTGCCATCAGGACCACCGGGACTAGCGGGTTCCAAGAGACCCAGTACTTC. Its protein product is CAIRTTGTSGFQETQYF.